This TCR beta chain was observed in a study of blood T cell repertoires in COVID-19. Study in general: T cells, B-cell-depleted T cells, or PBMCs provided the cDNA or gDNA that served as material.

Original data processing: How many nucleated cells were present was estimated from reference gene primer amplification. The protocol was immunoSEQ multiplex PCR, while the TCRdb copy is restricted to in-frame clones and leaves out a portion. That table gives V, J and clone size, and the DNA gave D and trimming. The data hold under 300,000 clones, with around 83% observed a single time. This TCR was recovered from a woman under 30 with acute or convalescent COVID-19. Sequenced material: peripheral blood.

This CDR3 reads CAISSASYEQYF. The CDR3 DNA reads as TGTGCCATCTCTAGCGCGAGCTACGAGCAGTACTTC. The V call is TRBV10-3, the J call TRBJ2-7, with TRBD2 as a possible D gene (6 bases). Germline V gives CDR1 ENHRY, CDR2 SYGVKD. The CDR3 is 12 amino acids. V was shortened by 8 bases and J by 3 bases, with 11 bases between the two germline ends.